The present T cell receptor beta chain was sequenced within a study of blood T cell repertoires in COVID-19. As for the study in general: Samples taken during acute and convalescent COVID-19 were collected in the United States, Italy and Spain.

Sequencing was performed with immunoSEQ multiplex PCR; in TCRdb, only in-frame clones are kept and a portion is missing. The sample lists 210,000 or so clones; around nine tenths were seen once. CDR3 length equals 14 residues. The V gene's germline CDR1 is MDHEN and CDR2 SYDVKM. The junction had 8 bases not matched to a gene; V was cut back by 8 bases and J by 4 bases. The sequencing input was peripheral blood. The chain joins TRBV28 to TRBJ2-7, with TRBD1 identical over 10 bases. This clonotype was sampled from a woman between 55 and 75 years old with acute or convalescent COVID-19. The CDR3 loop is CASRAPGQGYEQYF. The CDR3 coding sequence is TGTGCCAGCCGAGCCCCGGGACAGGGGTACGAGCAGTACTTC.